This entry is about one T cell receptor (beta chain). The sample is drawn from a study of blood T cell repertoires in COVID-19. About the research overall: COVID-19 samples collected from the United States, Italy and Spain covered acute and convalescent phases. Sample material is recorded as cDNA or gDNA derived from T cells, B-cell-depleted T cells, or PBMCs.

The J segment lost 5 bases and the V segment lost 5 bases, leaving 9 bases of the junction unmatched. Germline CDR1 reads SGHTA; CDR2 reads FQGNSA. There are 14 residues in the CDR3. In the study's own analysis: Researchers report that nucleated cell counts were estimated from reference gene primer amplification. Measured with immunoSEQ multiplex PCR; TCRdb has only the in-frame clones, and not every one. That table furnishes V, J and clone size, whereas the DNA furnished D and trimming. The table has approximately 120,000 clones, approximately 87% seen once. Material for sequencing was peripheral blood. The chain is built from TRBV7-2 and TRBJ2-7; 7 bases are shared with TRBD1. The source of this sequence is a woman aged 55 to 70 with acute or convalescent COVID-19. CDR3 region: CASSQTGNRDEQYF. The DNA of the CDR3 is TGTGCCAGCAGCCAGACAGGGAATCGGGACGAGCAGTACTTC. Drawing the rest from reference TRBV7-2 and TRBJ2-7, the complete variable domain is GAGVSQSPSNKVTEKGKDVELRCDPISGHTALYWYRQSLGQGLEFLIYFQGNSAPDKSGLPSDRFSAERTGGSVSTLTIQRTQQEDSAVYLCASSQTGNRDEQYFGPGTRLTVT.